Sequencing of this TCR beta chain was carried out in a study of blood T cell repertoires in COVID-19. The V segment lost 6 bases and the J segment 1 base; nucleotides outside the gene matches: 3. Germline loops: CDR1 SNHLY, CDR2 FYNNEI. The length of the CDR3 is 13 residues. This table comes from immunoSEQ multiplex PCR, and its TCRdb copy is limited to in-frame clones, with some not included. Of about 69,000 clones listed, 80% to 85% were seen once; the top ten hold around 9.7%. The sequence derives from a woman aged 80 or over with acute or convalescent COVID-19. This rearrangement joins TRBV2 to TRBJ2-7; TRBD1 aligns across 7 bases. The sample consisted of peripheral blood. CDR3 DNA sequence: TGTGCCAGCAGAGGACAGGTTTCCTACGAGCAGTACTTC. Translated: CASRGQVSYEQYF.